This T cell receptor (beta chain) was found in a study of monozygotic twins with inflammatory bowel disease (dated by TCRdb to about 2019). Regarding the complete study: In total, around 30 monozygotic twin pairs made up the full study: 19 Danish pairs, all IBD-discordant, plus nine German pairs, of which four were IBD-concordant and five were IBD-discordant. Within discordant pairs, disease-associated traits were sought mainly by comparing IBD patients with their genetically identical healthy co-twins. Each individual had, on average, about 151 000 unique TCRalpha sequences and 181 000 unique TCRbeta sequences available for analysis. Study-wide findings and limitations: Measured by the inverse Simpson index, TCRbeta repertoire diversity was lower in IBD patients than in their healthy co-twins. Repertoire similarity did not differ between concordant and discordant twins, possibly due to limited statistical power. IBD patients shared fewer clonotypes with other individuals than healthy twins did, most markedly in patients showing signs of disease activity. Because patients were on differing immunosuppressive treatments, the repertoires may have picked up extra background noise and inter-individual variability. No single strong signal or clonotype linked to IBD turned up in the results, so the idea that one exists was not supported. Different T cell subtypes could not be distinguished in the analysis.

The method was 5' RACE. Preparation of each TCR library used roughly 3,300 ng of total RNA. For each sample, cDNA synthesis was carried out in eight separate reactions using SMARTScribe reverse transcriptase. During cDNA synthesis, template switching was used to introduce unique molecular identifiers that contained a 6-nucleotide sample barcode. TCRalpha and TCRbeta cDNA was amplified by two nested PCRs of roughly 16 and 10 cycles, with bead purification after each PCR. Before amplification, the cDNA was treated with uracil DNA-glycosylase and purified using the QIAquick PCR purification kit. The second PCR added Illumina TruSeq-compatible adapters along with sample-specific barcodes. TapeStation and Qubit were used to check library quality and concentration, and around 4.5 ng of each library went into the pool. Pooled libraries were sequenced on an Illumina HiSeq2500 single-index Rapid Run with 2 x 100 bp reads and custom sequencing primers. Concerning the study's data processing: UMI-based consensus assembly with MiGEC version 1.2.6 was used to correct PCR and sequencing errors. MiXCR version 2.1.1 was used to carry out V(D)J alignment, clonotype assembly and CDR3 extraction. To normalise gene usage, clonotype sharing and MAIT/NKT TCR abundance, the top 1000, 10 000 and 20 000 clonotypes in each sample were analysed. Diversity was computed as the inverse Simpson index with the vegan R package after downsampling to 27 000 UMIs. Statistical testing used paired Mann-Whitney U tests on the discordant twin pairs and applied Benjamini-Hochberg correction for multiple testing. Based on TCRdb reprocessing of the reads, there is one entry per CDR3 protein sequence, and DNA is missing. These V and J calls are TCRdb output, not the study's own analysis. Per the sample table, the count is around 220,000 distinct CDR3 sequences. The ten largest clones take up approximately 7.7% of the sample.

CDR3 length: 15 amino acids, cysteine to phenylalanine. There is no recorded DNA. A roughly 2.5 ml peripheral blood sample was drawn into PAXgene tubes per donor and stored at -80°C. Total RNA was isolated from whole blood with the PAXgene blood miRNA kit on an automated QIAcube, without T cell sorting. Peripheral blood from monozygotic twin pairs concordant or discordant for inflammatory bowel disease was subjected to deep TCRalpha and TCRbeta repertoire profiling with unique molecular barcoding. Smoking habits were recorded for all twin pairs, and each individual was classified as a current, former or never smoker. A word on this clonotype: Its cognate antigen has yet to be identified.

This clonotype was sampled from a human donor with ulcerative colitis or Crohn's disease, or a healthy co-twin of an affected twin (not recorded which). This chain is built from TRBV12-3 or TRBV12-4 and TRBJ2-2; TCRdb's D call, TRBD2, is unchecked because there is no DNA. Sequencing input: blood. The CDR3 protein sequence reads: CASRGGEGSTGELFF.